These 16 T cell receptor beta chains came from one sample sequenced in a study of regulatory T cells in long-lasting Graves disease. Relying on iRepertoire HTBI primers and Arm-PCR of CDR3 regions, the team built TCR beta libraries. TCRdb reprocessed the multiplex PCR reads via MiXCR and lists one record per CDR3 protein. Of 300,000 to 500,000 distinct CDR3 sequences in the sample, about a fifth were seen once. As to time point: persistent/refractory GD, antithyroid drugs over 5 years with positive TRAb. The TCR library was made from RNA extracted from PBMCs. The starting material was peripheral blood mononuclear cells (PBMCs), obtained when the disease was refractory, from a patient treated with antithyroid drugs. These receptors were obtained from a female donor with Graves disease.

This clonotype was seen more than once but under ten times. The genes are TRBV12-3 or TRBV12-4 and TRBJ2-1, with 14 bases aligning to TRBD2. This CDR3 has 17 residues. Unmatched junction bases numbered 6, after V lost 4 bases and J lost 4 bases. The CDR3 DNA follows: TGTGCCAGCAGTTCCGGACTAGCGGGAGGTTCTTACAATGAGCAGTTCTTC. Protein product: CASSSGLAGGSYNEQFF.

Note on this clonotype: A much larger clone sits a single nucleotide away, making a read error possible. The chain recombines TRBV20-1 with TRBJ1-1; possibly TRBD1 for D (5 bases). This CDR3 comprises 14 residues. Germline-derived CDR1 and CDR2 are DFQATT and SNEGSKA (reference sequence). The CDR3 sequence is CSPRLDGQNTEAFF. The CDR3 DNA is TGCAGTCCTAGATTAGACGGACAGAACACTGAAGCTTTCTTT.

A few counts support this clonotype. The conserved phenylalanine or tryptophan is not found at the CDR3 terminus, so this likely reflects a read error. This chain connects TRBV7-3 to TRBJ1-1; a weak D match, TRBD1 (5 bases). The length of the CDR3 is 13 residues. The V end was cut by 5 bases, the J end by 4 bases, with 11 bases between. Germline lookup yields CDR1 SGHTA and CDR2 FQGTGA. The CDR3 DNA reads TGTGCCAGCAGCCCCCGGGGGAGCACTGAAGCTTTCTCT. The encoded protein is CASSPRGSTEAFS.

This clonotype was observed at least ten times. This sequence joins TRBV6-2 or TRBV6-3 and TRBJ2-7, with 8 bases matching TRBD1. The germline gives CDR1 MNHEY, CDR2 SVGEGT. CDR3 length equals 14 residues. The V gene end was trimmed by 3 bases and the J gene end by 2 bases; junction bases not matched to a gene: 3. CDR3 DNA: TGTGCCAGCAGTTATGGGGACAGGACCTACGAGCAGTACTTC. Protein product: CASSYGDRTYEQYF.

This chain uses TRBV10-3 with TRBJ2-7, with 7 bases lining up with TRBD2. Germline V gene data show CDR1 as ENHRY and CDR2 as SYGVKD. The CDR3 covers 15 residues. Losses at the gene ends were 3 bases for V and 5 bases for J; bases not matched to a gene: 10. In DNA, the CDR3 is TGTGCCATCAGTGAACGGCAGGGAAGCGGGAACGAGCAGTACTTC. It encodes CAISERQGSGNEQYF.

This clonotype was detected many times. The rearrangement links TRBV6-2 or TRBV6-3 to TRBJ2-7; weak D call: TRBD2 (5 bases). The CDR3 is 15 residues long. The germline V gene encodes CDR1 MNHEY and CDR2 SVGEGT. V shed 2 bases and J shed 3 bases, with 14 bases lying between them. CDR3 DNA: TGTGCCAGCAGTTACGTCGGGTTAGCGCTCTACGAGCAGTACTTC. Its protein product is CASSYVGLALYEQYF.

This clonotype has a count of ten or more. The chain links TRBV11-2 to TRBJ2-5, with 7 bases aligning to TRBD2. V lost 1 base, J lost 1 base, and 3 bases stayed unmatched. Germline CDR1 SGHAT, CDR2 FQNNGV. This CDR3 spans 15 amino acids. CDR3 nucleotide sequence: TGTGCCAGCAGCTTAGCAGCGGGAATCCAAGAGACCCAGTACTTC. Amino acids: CASSLAAGIQETQYF. Drawing the rest from reference TRBV11-2 and TRBJ2-5, the complete variable domain is EAGVAQSPRYKIIEKRQSVAFWCNPISGHATLYWYQQILGQGPKLLIQFQNNGVVDDSQLPKDRFSAERLKGVDSTLKIQPAKLEDSAVYLCASSLAAGIQETQYFGPGTRLLVL.

This clonotype appeared a few times. The chain recombines TRBV5-1 with TRBJ2-7, with D uncertain. V gave up 3 bases and J gave up 0 bases, with 16 bases separating them. Germline lookup yields CDR1 SGHRS and CDR2 YFSETQ. The CDR3 is 16 amino acids. The CDR3 region is CASSSLASGGSYEQYF. CDR3 nucleotides: TGCGCCAGCAGCTCCCTTGCCTCCGGCGGCTCCTACGAGCAGTACTTC.

Regarding this clonotype: Possible read error: a much larger clone is one base away. The chain is built from TRBV20-1 and TRBJ2-5; D uncertain. The CDR3 has 14 amino acids. Trimming removed 3 bases at V and 1 base at J, with 12 bases between. Germline V gives CDR1 DFQATT, CDR2 SNEGSKA (reference sequence). The CDR3 loop is CSARSGEGQETQYF. In DNA form, the CDR3 reads TGCAGTGCTAGGTCGGGTGAAGGCCAAGAGACCCAGTACTTC.

This clonotype was detected only a few times. The chain uses TRBV9 and TRBJ2-1; possibly TRBD2 for D (6 bases). Germline values: CDR1 SGDLS, CDR2 YYNGEE. Trimming left V 0 bases short and J 0 bases short, with 7 bases between. The CDR3 consists of 15 residues. CDR3 sequence: CASSVVGSSYNEQFF. As DNA, the CDR3 is TGTGCCAGCAGCGTAGTCGGGAGCTCCTACAATGAGCAGTTCTTC.

Of note for this clonotype: This clone may be a read error of a much larger clone one base away. The chain employs TRBV20-1 and TRBJ2-5; 14 bases line up with TRBD2. Germline V CDR1 and CDR2: DFQATT, SNEGSKA (reference sequence). The CDR3 covers 14 residues. CDR3 amino acids: CSARGLAGVETQHF. Here the CDR3 DNA reads TGCAGTGCTAGGGGACTAGCGGGAGTTGAGACCCAGCACTTC.

This clonotype showed up many times. The rearrangement joins TRBV7-2 to TRBJ1-1; D is ambiguous. This CDR3 has 13 amino acids. Germline assignment: CDR1 SGHTA and CDR2 FQGNSA. Trimming pared 5 bases from V and 0 bases from J, leaving 7 bases between. The CDR3 reads CASSTQLNTEAFF. CDR3 DNA sequence: TGTGCCAGCAGCACCCAATTGAACACTGAAGCTTTCTTT.

This clonotype was found many times. This chain uses TRBV12-3 or TRBV12-4 with TRBJ2-2, with TRBD1 as a possible D gene (6 bases). The V end lost 8 bases, the J end lost 4 bases, and 17 bases lay between the germline ends. CDR3 length: 15 residues. The CDR3 spells CASGSIQGSTGELFF. The CDR3 region has the DNA TGTGCCAGCGGCTCGATACAGGGATCCACCGGGGAGCTGTTTTTT.

Here the CDR3 reads CASSLMSDNTEAFF. Written as DNA, the CDR3 is TGTGCCAGCAGTTTAATGTCAGATAACACTGAAGCTTTCTTT. J is TRBJ1-1 and V is TRBV12-3 or TRBV12-4; the D is unclear. The V and J ends lost 2 bases and 2 bases respectively, with 9 bases between them. This CDR3 is built from 14 residues.

This clonotype was counted between two and nine times. The chain employs TRBV7-9 and TRBJ1-2; TRBD1 might be the D (6 bases). This CDR3 is built from 15 residues. V was trimmed by 2 bases and J by 6 bases, leaving 16 bases between them. Looked up from germline, CDR1 is SEHNR and CDR2 is FQNEAQ (reference sequence). CDR3 DNA sequence: TGTGCCAGCAGCTTAACCGGGCCCCAGGGGAATGGCTACACCTTC. It yields the protein CASSLTGPQGNGYTF.

This sequence joins TRBV19 and TRBJ2-7; unclear D gene. V dropped 5 bases and J dropped 0 bases, with 11 bases sitting between them. Germline CDR1 is LNHDA and CDR2 is SQIVND (reference sequence). CDR3 length: 14 residues. The CDR3 nucleotides read TGTGCCAGTAGTCCCGGTTCCGGCTCCTACGAGCAGTACTTC. Translated: CASSPGSGSYEQYF. The full variable domain, rest sourced from reference TRBV19 and TRBJ2-7, is DGGITQSPKYLFRKEGQNVTLSCEQNLNHDAMYWYRQDPGQGLRLIYYSQIVNDFQKGDIAEGYSVSREKKESFPLTVTSAQKNPTAFYLCASSPGSGSYEQYFGPGTRLTVT.